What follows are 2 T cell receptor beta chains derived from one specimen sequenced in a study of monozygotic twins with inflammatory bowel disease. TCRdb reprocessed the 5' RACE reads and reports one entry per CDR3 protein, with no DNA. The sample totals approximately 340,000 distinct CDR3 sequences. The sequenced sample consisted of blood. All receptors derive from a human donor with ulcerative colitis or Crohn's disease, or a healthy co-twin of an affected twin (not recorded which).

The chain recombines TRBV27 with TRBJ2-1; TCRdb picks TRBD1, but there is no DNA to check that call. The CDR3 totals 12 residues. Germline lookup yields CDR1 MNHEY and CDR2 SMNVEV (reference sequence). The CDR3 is CASSRQGYEQFF.

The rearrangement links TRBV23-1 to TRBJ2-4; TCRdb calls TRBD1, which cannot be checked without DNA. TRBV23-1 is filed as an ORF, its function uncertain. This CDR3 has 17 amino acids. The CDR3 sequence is CASRRRGPIGAKNMQYF.